A single sample gave rise to the 6 T cell receptor beta chains below, sequenced in a study of regulatory T cells in long-lasting Graves disease. Time point noted: persistent/refractory GD, antithyroid drugs over 5 years with positive TRAb. The TCR library was made from RNA extracted from PBMCs. Construction of TCR beta libraries relied on iRepertoire HTBI primers and on Arm-PCR targeting CDR3 regions. TCRdb re-analysed the multiplex PCR reads in MiXCR, keeping a single row per CDR3 protein. Seen here are 350,000 to 450,000 distinct CDR3 sequences, 20% to 25% observed once, and the top ten hold around 20%. This sample comprised peripheral blood mononuclear cells (PBMCs), obtained when the disease was refractory, from a patient treated with antithyroid drugs. The receptor set was obtained from a female donor with Graves disease.

This clonotype has just a few counts. CDR3 DNA sequence: TGTGCCTGGAGTGTACTCGCAGGTGGGGTCCAAGAGACCCAGTACTTC. The encoded protein is CAWSVLAGGVQETQYF. The chain joins TRBV30 to TRBJ2-5; no firm D call. Deletions cut 0 bases from V and 1 base from J, with 15 bases between. The CDR3 is 16 amino acids. CDR1 GTSNPN and CDR2 SVGIG come from the germline V gene (reference sequence).

This rearrangement joins TRBV20-1 to TRBJ2-1, with D unresolved. CDR1 and CDR2 (germline): DFQATT, SNEGSKA (reference sequence). V dropped 0 bases and J dropped 10 bases, with 7 bases sitting between them. This CDR3 is built from 11 residues. The CDR3, as DNA: TGCAGTGCTAGAGAAACTCCCGAGCAGTTCTTC. Amino acid sequence: CSARETPEQFF.

The V and J genes are TRBV18 and TRBJ2-1; D is possibly TRBD2 (5 bases). The V end was cut by 0 bases, the J end by 0 bases, with 12 bases between. This CDR3 region has 17 residues. The germline gives CDR1 KGHSH, CDR2 LQKENI. CDR3 amino acids: CASSPPRTGFSYNEQFF. The CDR3 bases are TGTGCCAGCTCACCACCGCGCACGGGGTTCTCCTACAATGAGCAGTTCTTC.

The J gene is TRBJ2-7, the V gene TRBV4-2, with D perhaps TRBD1 or TRBD2 (5 bases each). The CDR3 sequence is 15 residues long. Germline V CDR1 and CDR2: LGHNA, YNFKEQ. The ends were cut back, 1 base at V and 2 bases at J, with 12 bases in the middle. The CDR3 loop is CASSQATGPTYEQYF. CDR3 nucleotides: TGTGCCAGCAGCCAAGCGACGGGACCGACCTACGAGCAGTACTTC.

This clonotype showed up just a few times. The chain couples TRBV2 to TRBJ2-3, with D possibly being TRBD2 (6 bases). Germline CDR1 is SNHLY and CDR2 is FYNNEI. V was cut by 6 bases and J by 0 bases, with 7 bases left in between. There are 13 residues in the CDR3. In DNA, the CDR3 is TGTGCCAGCAGGGCGGGGAGCACAGATACGCAGTATTTT. Protein: CASRAGSTDTQYF. Full variable domain (rest looked up from reference TRBV2 and TRBJ2-3): EPEVTQTPSHQVTQMGQEVILRCVPISNHLYFYWYRQILGQKVEFLVSFYNNEISEKSEIFDDQFSVERPDGSNFTLKIRSTKLEDSAMYFCASRAGSTDTQYFGPGTRLTVL.

The chain employs TRBV25-1 and TRBJ2-7, with D perhaps TRBD2 (5 bases). V was clipped by 0 bases and J by 6 bases, with 9 bases between them. The V gene's germline CDR1 is MGHDK and CDR2 SYGVNS. CDR3 length equals 13 residues. CDR3 sequence (DNA): TGTGCCAGCAGTGAATATACTAGTGGCGAGCAGTACTTC. It codes for CASSEYTSGEQYF.